The entry below describes one T cell receptor beta chain. Its target is unknown. The V end lost 5 bases, the J end lost 4 bases, and 14 bases lay between the germline ends. Per germline, CDR1 SGHVS and CDR2 FQNEAQ. This CDR3 region has 15 residues. Profiling relied on immunoSEQ multiplex PCR, and the TCRdb table lists in-frame clones only, not all of them. The sample contains about 2.3 million clones, 85% to 95% of which appear only once. This entry belongs to a study of shared clonotypes between healthy human individuals. Regarding the study as a whole: Naive subsets generally had larger estimated richness than memory subsets.

Sequencing used naive CD4+ T cells from PBMCs. The subset: CD45RA+ positively selected. The chain combines TRBV7-8 with TRBJ2-2; possible D gene TRBD2, 6 bases. This TCR was sampled from a man between 18 and 29 years old in good health. Some clones in this sample may be carry-over from other donors' samples. This chain's CDR3 is CASSPQRAPTGELFF. For the CDR3, the DNA is TGTGCCAGCAGCCCCCAGCGGGCCCCCACCGGGGAGCTGTTTTTT.